Below, 18 T cell receptor beta chains from the same sample are listed, as sequenced in a study of vaccination and CD4 T cells after COVID-19. An Oncomine TCR Beta short-read assay was used to sequence the DNA from cultured CD4+ T cells. Via MiXCR, TCRdb re-called the PCR reads, giving one row per CDR3 protein. The table shows roughly 7,700 distinct CDR3 sequences, with around 60% occurring only once. Specified treatment: roughly ten-day PBMC culture with coronavirus spike peptide pools or control peptides (ViraFEST assay). For these TCRs, the target antigens are not known. Sequencing used CD4+ T cells from blood, cultured in vitro. The receptors stem from a human donor who had recovered from COVID-19.

The rearrangement joins TRBV19 to TRBJ2-1, with TRBD1 matching over 10 bases. The CDR3 covers 15 residues. CDR1 is LNHDA and CDR2 is SQIVND in the germline V gene (reference sequence). V dropped 4 bases and J dropped 7; count of bases not matched to a gene: 7. The CDR3 sequence: CASSSWTGGVNEQFF. As DNA, the CDR3 is TGTGCCAGTAGTAGCTGGACAGGGGGTGTGAATGAGCAGTTCTTC. Full variable domain (outside the CDR3, taken from reference TRBV19 and TRBJ2-1): DGGITQSPKYLFRKEGQNVTLSCEQNLNHDAMYWYRQDPGQGLRLIYYSQIVNDFQKGDIAEGYSVSREKKESFPLTVTSAQKNPTAFYLCASSSWTGGVNEQFFGPGTRLTVL.

CDR3 protein: CSARDLGLAGGQETQYF. In DNA form, the CDR3 reads TGCAGTGCTAGAGATTTGGGACTAGCGGGGGGACAAGAGACCCAGTACTTC. This chain joins TRBV20-1 and TRBJ2-5; 15 bases are shared with TRBD2. This CDR3 spans 17 amino acids. Germline V gene sequence: CDR1 DFQATT, CDR2 SNEGSKA (reference sequence). J gave up 2 bases and V 0 bases, and 4 bases lay outside the gene matches.

This clonotype is labeled medium-sized. V is TRBV5-1 and J is TRBJ2-1; 8 bases fit TRBD1. V gave up 1 base and J gave up 0 bases; unmatched junction bases: 3. Germline-derived CDR1 and CDR2 are SGHRS and YFSETQ. The CDR3 runs to 16 residues. CDR3 in amino acids: CASSLQGAPSYNEQFF. In DNA, the CDR3 is TGCGCCAGCAGCTTGCAGGGGGCCCCCTCCTACAATGAGCAGTTCTTC. Combining the CDR3 with reference TRBV5-1 and TRBJ2-1 gives the whole variable domain KAGVTQTPRYLIKTRGQQVTLSCSPISGHRSVSWYQQTPGQGLQFLFEYFSETQRNKGNFPGRFSGRQFSNSRSEMNVSTLELGDSALYLCASSLQGAPSYNEQFFGPGTRLTVL.

This clonotype was found a few times. The chain carries TRBV7-9 and TRBJ1-1; D gene uncertain. Germline CDR1 is SEHNR and CDR2 is FQNEAQ (reference sequence). Between the trimmed V and J ends, which lost 1 base and 7 bases, there was a span of 4 bases. The CDR3 covers 11 residues. The CDR3 bases are TGTGCCAGCAGCTTAGGTGGTGAAGCTTTCTTT. The encoded protein is CASSLGGEAFF.

The chain is built from TRBV7-3 and TRBJ2-2; D possibly uses TRBD1 or TRBD2 (6 bases each). Germline V gives CDR1 SGHTA, CDR2 FQGTGA. The ends were cut back, 0 bases at V and 8 bases at J, with 16 bases in the middle. CDR3 length equals 16 residues. The CDR3 DNA sequence: TGTGCCAGCAGCTTAACGGGGGGCCGGAGGGATGGGGAGCTGTTTTTT. This sequence encodes CASSLTGGRRDGELFF.

The V call is TRBV11-3, the J call TRBJ2-2; D might be TRBD1 (6 bases). CDR1 and CDR2 from the germline V gene are SGHNT and YENEEA. Deletions cut 3 bases from V and 0 bases from J, with 8 bases between. This CDR3 has 15 amino acids. The CDR3 bases are TGTGCCAGCAGCTTTAGGACAGCGAACACCGGGGAGCTGTTTTTT. This sequence encodes CASSFRTANTGELFF. The variable domain in full, with the rest retrieved from reference TRBV11-3 and TRBJ2-2, is EAGVVQSPRYKIIEKKQPVAFWCNPISGHNTLYWYLQNLGQGPELLIRYENEEAVDDSQLPKDRFSAERLKGVDSTLKIQPAELGDSAVYLCASSFRTANTGELFFGEGSRLTVL.

The rearrangement uses TRBV19 and TRBJ2-1, with no clear D. Between the trimmed V and J ends, which lost 10 bases and 2 bases, there was a span of 18 bases. Germline assignment: CDR1 LNHDA and CDR2 SQIVND (reference sequence). This CDR3 spans 15 amino acids. DNA for the CDR3: TGTGCCACTAGAACGGCCCGATACCCCTACAATGAGCAGTTCTTC. Encoded protein: CATRTARYPYNEQFF. The full variable domain, rest sourced from reference TRBV19 and TRBJ2-1, is DGGITQSPKYLFRKEGQNVTLSCEQNLNHDAMYWYRQDPGQGLRLIYYSQIVNDFQKGDIAEGYSVSREKKESFPLTVTSAQKNPTAFYLCATRTARYPYNEQFFGPGTRLTVL.

This clonotype was detected only once. The chain combines TRBV19 with TRBJ1-5; no clear D gene. Trimming stripped 2 bases from V and 3 bases from J, with 11 bases between. Germline values: CDR1 LNHDA, CDR2 SQIVND (reference sequence). CDR3 length: 15 amino acids. CDR3 nucleotides: TGTGCCAGTAGTATATTATGGGGTAACAATCAGCCCCAGCATTTT. Protein: CASSILWGNNQPQHF.

This rearrangement joins TRBV30 to TRBJ2-1, with D perhaps matching TRBD2 (6 bases). The germline V gene has CDR1 GTSNPN and CDR2 SVGIG (reference sequence). Trimming shortened V by 0 bases and J by 10 bases, and 10 bases separated the two germline ends. The CDR3 consists of 12 residues. For the CDR3, the DNA is TGTGCCTGGAGTGTCCCGGGAGCAGAGCAGTTCTTC. As protein: CAWSVPGAEQFF.

The chain combines TRBV20-1 with TRBJ1-2, with 7 positions matching TRBD1. Germline trimming cut 2 bases from V and 9 bases from J; bases unmatched to any gene: 12. This CDR3 spans 14 amino acids. CDR1 DFQATT and CDR2 SNEGSKA come from the germline V gene (reference sequence). The chain's CDR3 is CSARLSQGEFSYTF. CDR3 nucleotide sequence: TGCAGTGCTAGATTAAGCCAGGGGGAATTTAGCTACACCTTC.

The V gene is TRBV5-5, the J gene TRBJ2-5; 8 bases line up with TRBD1. Germline CDR1 is SGHKS and CDR2 is YYEKEE (reference sequence). Unmatched junction bases numbered 4, after V lost 4 bases and J lost 5 bases. This CDR3 comprises 13 residues. CDR3 protein: CASSLRTGETQYF. CDR3 nucleotides: TGTGCCAGCAGCCTAAGGACAGGGGAGACCCAGTACTTC.

This clonotype was seen just once. The CDR3 DNA follows: TGTGCCAGCAGTAGACAGCTCTCCTACGAGCAGTACTTC. Amino acids: CASSRQLSYEQYF. The chain joins TRBV2 to TRBJ2-7, with a weak D call TRBD1 (5 bases). This CDR3 region has 13 residues. Germline CDR1 is SNHLY and CDR2 is FYNNEI. V lost 5 bases to trimming and J lost 0 bases, with 8 bases between them.

The chain carries TRBV7-9 and TRBJ2-2, with D perhaps TRBD1 (5 bases). Trimming removed 4 bases from V and 6 bases from J, with 18 bases in between. The CDR3 is 16 residues long. Germline V CDR1 and CDR2: SEHNR, FQNEAQ (reference sequence). The CDR3 is CASSWLGQGSPGELFF. CDR3 nucleotides: TGTGCCAGCAGCTGGCTGGGGCAGGGTAGCCCCGGGGAGCTGTTTTTT.

The rearrangement joins TRBV20-1 to TRBJ1-5; no firm D call. The V end lost 3 bases, the J end lost 6 bases, and 15 bases lay between the germline ends. The CDR3 is 14 residues long. Germline CDR1 DFQATT, CDR2 SNEGSKA (reference sequence). The CDR3 loop is CSASSQREGQPQHF. In nucleotides, the CDR3 is TGCAGTGCTAGTTCCCAAAGGGAGGGTCAGCCCCAGCATTTT.

V gene TRBV6-1 combines with J gene TRBJ1-1, with D possibly matching TRBD1 (6 bases). This CDR3 has 14 amino acids. V was pared by 6 bases and J by 5 bases, with 16 bases between. Germline CDR1 MNHNS, CDR2 SASEGT. The CDR3 coding sequence is TGTGCCAGCAGCAACCGGGGGCGCGGTACTGAAGCTTTCTTT. It encodes CASSNRGRGTEAFF.

This clonotype is medium-sized within its sample. The V call is TRBV20-1, the J call TRBJ2-1; the match to TRBD1 covers 11 bases. The V gene end was trimmed by 4 bases and the J gene end by 8 bases; junction bases not matched to a gene: 10. This CDR3 region has 15 residues. Germline V CDR1 and CDR2: DFQATT, SNEGSKA (reference sequence). CDR3 in amino acids: CSANYQGQGVYEQFF. The CDR3 region has the DNA TGCAGTGCTAACTACCAGGGACAGGGGGTGTATGAGCAGTTCTTC.

The V gene is TRBV6-5, the J gene TRBJ1-5; no definite D call. CDR1 MNHEY and CDR2 SVGAGI come from the germline V gene. The CDR3 extends over 16 amino acids. Trimming cost V 1 base and J 2 bases, with 12 bases left between them. Written as DNA, the CDR3 is TGTGCCAGCAGTTACTGGAACCTCGGGGGCAATCAGCCCCAGCATTTT. It encodes CASSYWNLGGNQPQHF.

Relative to its sample, this clonotype is medium-sized. The rearrangement joins TRBV15 to TRBJ1-1, with D possibly TRBD1 on 6 matching bases. The CDR3 contains 13 residues. Germline lookup yields CDR1 LNHNV and CDR2 YYDKDF (reference sequence). V was cut by 3 bases and J by 6 bases, with 11 bases left in between. CDR3 amino acids: CATSRKPGAEAFF. CDR3 nucleotide sequence: TGTGCCACCAGCAGGAAACCAGGGGCTGAAGCTTTCTTT. Combining the CDR3 with reference TRBV15 and TRBJ1-1 gives the whole variable domain DAMVIQNPRYQVTQFGKPVTLSCSQTLNHNVMYWYQQKSSQAPKLLFHYYDKDFNNEADTPDNFQSRRPNTSFCFLDIRSPGLGDTAMYLCATSRKPGAEAFFGQGTRLTVV.